Listed below are T cell receptor beta chains from one sample, sequenced in a study of cytomegalovirus exposure and HLA in healthy donors. The table came from immunoSEQ multiplex PCR; TCRdb's copy has only in-frame clones and leaves some out. Of roughly 100,000 clones in the sample, roughly 70% were seen once. Sequencing was done on a sample of PBMCs. These receptors originate from a middle-aged man in good health and CMV-seropositive. CDR3s include the opening cysteine and the closing phenylalanine or tryptophan. Each record gives: J gene, clone size, D gene, V gene, CDR3 protein, CDR3 DNA. The D gene is left open where the match is weak. For some rows the clone size is stated as once, few or many, or as a class when expanded; others skip it.

J: TRBJ2-2; size: -; D: -; V: TRBV5-1; CDR3: CASSLTGYTGELFF; DNA: TGCGCCAGCAGCCTCACAGGTTACACCGGGGAGCTGTTTTTT
J: TRBJ1-3; size: -; D: -; V: TRBV9; CDR3: CASSAQISGNTIYF; DNA: TGTGCCAGCAGCGCACAGATTTCGGGAAACACCATATATTTT
J: TRBJ2-2; size: -; D: TRBD2; V: TRBV4-3; CDR3: CASSQDISGGNTGELFF; DNA: TGCGCCAGCAGCCAAGATATCTCGGGAGGCAACACCGGGGAGCTGTTTTTT
J: TRBJ1-6; size: once; D: -; V: TRBV30; CDR3: CAWSVPGASPLHF; DNA: TGTGCCTGGAGTGTGCCAGGGGCCTCACCCCTCCACTTT
J: TRBJ1-4; size: -; D: TRBD1; V: TRBV5-6; CDR3: CASRLRQGGDEKLFF; DNA: TGTGCCAGCAGATTAAGACAGGGGGGTGATGAAAAACTGTTTTTT
J: TRBJ1-1; size: few; D: -; V: TRBV4-1; CDR3: CASSLFRSGEAFF; DNA: TGCGCCAGCAGCCTCTTCCGGTCTGGTGAAGCTTTCTTT
J: TRBJ2-7; size: -; D: -; V: TRBV15; CDR3: CATSRVAGSSYEQYF; DNA: TGTGCCACCAGCAGAGTTGCGGGAAGCTCCTACGAGCAGTACTTC
J: TRBJ2-1; size: once; D: TRBD2; V: TRBV15; CDR3: CATSRDPSGNEQFF; DNA: TGTGCCACCAGCAGAGATCCTAGCGGGAACGAGCAGTTCTTC
J: TRBJ1-2; size: -; D: -; V: TRBV4-3; CDR3: CASSQDAGYGYTF; DNA: TGCGCCAGCAGCCAAGACGCAGGCTATGGCTACACCTTC
J: TRBJ1-5; size: -; D: -; V: TRBV6-5; CDR3: CASSKGGSNQPQHF; DNA: TGTGCCAGCAGCAAGGGAGGGTCCAATCAGCCCCAGCATTTT
J: TRBJ2-1; size: -; D: -; V: TRBV30; CDR3: CAWSVRGGKQFF; DNA: TGTGCCTGGAGTGTAAGGGGCGGGAAGCAGTTCTTC
J: TRBJ1-1; size: -; D: TRBD1; V: TRBV19; CDR3: CASSIKGQGNTEAFF; DNA: TGTGCCAGTAGTATAAAGGGACAGGGGAACACTGAAGCTTTCTTT
J: TRBJ2-2; size: -; D: TRBD1; V: TRBV29-1; CDR3: CSVGVAGGYTGELFF; DNA: TGCAGCGTTGGGGTGGCAGGGGGCTACACCGGGGAGCTGTTTTTT
J: TRBJ2-3; size: -; D: -; V: TRBV6-1; CDR3: CASIDADTQYF; DNA: TGTGCCAGCATAGATGCAGATACGCAGTATTTT
J: TRBJ1-1; size: -; D: -; V: TRBV10-2; CDR3: CASSGAGTEAFF; DNA: TGCGCCAGCAGTGGGGCGGGCACTGAAGCTTTCTTT
J: TRBJ2-3; size: -; D: TRBD2; V: TRBV7-2; CDR3: CASSLEYSGSADTQYF; DNA: TGTGCCAGCAGCTTAGAGTATAGCGGGAGCGCGGATACGCAGTATTTT
J: TRBJ1-5; size: few; D: -; V: TRBV2; CDR3: CASSEGGNQPQHF; DNA: TGTGCCAGCAGTGAGGGGGGAAATCAGCCCCAGCATTTT